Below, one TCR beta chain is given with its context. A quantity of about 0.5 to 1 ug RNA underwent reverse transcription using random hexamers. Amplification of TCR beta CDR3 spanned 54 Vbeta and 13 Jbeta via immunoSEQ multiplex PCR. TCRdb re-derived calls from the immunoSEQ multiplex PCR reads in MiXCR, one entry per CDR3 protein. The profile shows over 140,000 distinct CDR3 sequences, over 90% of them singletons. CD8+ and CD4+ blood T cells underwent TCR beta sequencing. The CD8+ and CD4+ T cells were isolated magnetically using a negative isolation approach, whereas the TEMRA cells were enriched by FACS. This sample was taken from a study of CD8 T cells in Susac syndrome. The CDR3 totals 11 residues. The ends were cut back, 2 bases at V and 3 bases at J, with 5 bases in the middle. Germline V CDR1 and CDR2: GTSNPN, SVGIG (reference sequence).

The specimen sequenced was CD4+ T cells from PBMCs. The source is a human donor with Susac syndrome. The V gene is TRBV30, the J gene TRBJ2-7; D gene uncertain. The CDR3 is CAWSSSYEQYF. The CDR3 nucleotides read TGTGCCTGGAGTTCTAGCTACGAGCAGTACTTC.